This TCR beta chain stems from a study of T cell responses to AZD1222 COVID-19 vaccine. Study-wide points: Baseline seropositivity occurred in only six AZD1222 recipients. It was only after the peak T cell response that any repertoires were sampled. A rise in Spike-specific TCR breadth and depth followed two AZD1222 doses.

V was clipped by 4 bases and J by 6 bases, with 13 bases between them. The V gene's germline CDR1 is SGHAT and CDR2 FQNNGV. The CDR3 sequence is 15 residues long. This table comes from immunoSEQ multiplex PCR, and its TCRdb copy is limited to in-frame clones, with some not included. This sample carries about 120,000 clones, about 88% of them seen once, and the ten largest clones take 3%. This clone was seen only once. The antigen is not known. The material sequenced was peripheral blood, taken 28 days after the second AZD1222 dose. The chain combines TRBV11-2 with TRBJ1-6; D gene uncertain. The TCR comes from an adult who received the AZD1222 COVID-19 vaccine. CDR3 sequence: CASSSDLGPNSPLHF. CDR3 nucleotide sequence: TGTGCCAGCAGCTCTGACCTGGGTCCTAATTCACCCCTCCACTTT.